The T cell receptor (beta chain) described here comes from a study of vaccination and CD4 T cells after COVID-19. Regarding the study as a whole: Looking at convalescent patients, a median roughly 90% of reactive clones were present only post-vaccination.

The germline gives CDR1 MNHEY, CDR2 SVGAGI. This CDR3 spans 14 amino acids. Notes on this clonotype: Its antigen is as yet unknown.

Sample treatment: roughly 10-day PBMC culture with coronavirus spike peptide pools or control peptides (ViraFEST assay). Once cultured about eleven days, CD4+ T cells underwent isolation by negative selection. The Oncomine TCR Beta short-read assay generated sequence data from the DNA of cultured CD4+ T cells. TCRdb ran MiXCR on the PCR reads and lists one entry per CDR3 protein. The sample has some 8,400 distinct CDR3 sequences, around 64% seen once. This sequence joins TRBV6-5 and TRBJ2-7; D is unresolved. The DNA end lines up better with TRBJ2-5; the J call may be wrong. The sample consisted of CD4+ T cells from blood, cultured in vitro. The sequence was collected from a human donor who had recovered from COVID-19. The CDR3 coding sequence is TGTGCCAGCAGTTACTCGAGGCAGCCAGAGACCCAGTACTTC. Translating gives CASSYSRQPETQYF.